This T cell receptor beta chain was observed in a study of cytomegalovirus exposure and HLA in healthy donors. A multiplex PCR was run with 60 Vbeta primers and 13 Jbeta primers. Profiled with immunoSEQ multiplex PCR; TCRdb holds only in-frame clones, not every one. The profile covers some 150,000 clones, with roughly 79% appearing a single time and about 1.1% taken by the ten largest. Germline CDR1 reads SGHTA; CDR2 reads FQGNSA. V was clipped by 1 base and J by 7 bases, with 4 bases between them. The CDR3 loop spans 12 amino acids. The material sequenced was PBMCs. The source is a male donor in good health and CMV-seronegative. The genes are TRBV7-2 and TRBJ2-2; the D is unclear. CDR3 bases: TGTGCCAGCAGCTTAGTCCTCGGGGAGCTGTTTTTT. Its translation is CASSLVLGELFF.